This TCR beta chain comes out of a study of Graves' ophthalmopathy and Graves' hyperthyroidism. Study-level points and caveats: Clonotypes were expanded in thyroid at above 0.001 frequency, and most also appeared in blood.

The CDR3 has 15 residues. Between the trimmed V and J ends, which lost 11 bases and 8 bases, there was a span of 24 bases. Germline-derived CDR1 and CDR2 are SGHTA and FQGNSA. Certain patients were not enrolled. These were patients with other autoimmune diseases, uncontrolled infections, pregnancy or lactation. Concerning this clonotype itself: Its antigen is not known.

Amplified TCR beta CDR3 regions were obtained using RNA transcripts as template. First-round RT-PCR used HTBI primers; second-round multiplex PCR followed. MiXCR was run by TCRdb on the multiplex PCR reads, yielding one entry per CDR3 protein. The repertoire has approximately 1.2 million distinct CDR3 sequences, about 40% of them found once; the top ten carry 8.5% to 14%. The origin of this receptor is an adult man with Graves' hyperthyroidism. The sequencing input was peripheral blood or thyroid tissue (not recorded which). The chain joins TRBV7-2 to TRBJ2-2; tentative D call: TRBD2 (5 bases). The DNA of the CDR3 is TGTGCCGGACGAACGGGATCTGCTACTTTGGGGGAGCTGTTTTTT. It translates to CAGRTGSATLGELFF.